A selection of T cell receptor beta chains follows, all from one sample in a study of cytomegalovirus exposure and HLA in healthy donors. Some clones are missing from TCRdb's copy, which holds only in-frame ones; the method was immunoSEQ multiplex PCR. This table has 160,000 or so clones, approximately 80% appearing once. The sequenced sample was PBMCs. The receptors here all came from a middle-aged man in good health and CMV-seropositive. CDR3s include the opening cysteine and the closing phenylalanine or tryptophan. The D gene is left open where the match is weak. Some rows mark clone size as missing; the rest say once, few, many or name a class of expanded clone.

D gene	V gene	clone size	J gene	CDR3 length	CDR3 DNA	CDR3 protein
TRBD1	TRBV7-9	NA	TRBJ1-1	17	TGTGCCAGCAGCCCGGACAGGGGGAGCGATTTGAACACTGAAGCTTTCTTT	CASSPDRGSDLNTEAFF
NA	TRBV7-8	NA	TRBJ1-2	16	TGTGCCAGCAGCTCTCGGACACCGCGGGGCAACTATGGCTACACCTTC	CASSSRTPRGNYGYTF
NA	TRBV6-1	NA	TRBJ1-2	14	TGTGCCAGCAGGACTGACGCCCTCGTTGGTGGCTACACCTTC	CASRTDALVGGYTF
TRBD1	TRBV9	NA	TRBJ1-3	15	TGTGCCAGCAGCGTAGGGGGACAGAACCCTTGGGACATATATTTT	CASSVGGQNPWDIYF
NA	TRBV9	NA	TRBJ2-3	14	TGTGCCAGCAGCCTTCGACAAGGCACAGATACGCAGTATTTT	CASSLRQGTDTQYF
TRBD1	TRBV2	NA	TRBJ2-1	17	TGTGCCAGCAGGCATACCCGGGACAGGGGATCGGGTAATGAGCAGTTCTTC	CASRHTRDRGSGNEQFF
NA	TRBV15	NA	TRBJ2-7	14	TGTGCCACCAGCAGAGGGGGTTCCGGGATCGAGCAGTACTTC	CATSRGGSGIEQYF
NA	TRBV10-2	once	TRBJ2-5	15	TGCGCCAGCAGTGAGCTTGGGCAGTCTGGGGAGACCCAGTACTTC	CASSELGQSGETQYF
NA	TRBV6-6	NA	TRBJ1-5	15	TGTGCCAGCAGCCGTTCGGTCAGGGACAATCAGCCCCAGCATTTT	CASSRSVRDNQPQHF
TRBD1	TRBV19	NA	TRBJ1-5	14	TGTGCCAGTAGTATAGGTCAGGGGGATCAGCCCCAGCATTTT	CASSIGQGDQPQHF
NA	TRBV7-9	NA	TRBJ1-1	14	TGTGCCAGCAGGGACGACAGACTGAACACTGAAGCTTTCTTT	CASRDDRLNTEAFF
TRBD1	TRBV6-1	NA	TRBJ1-5	13	TGTGCCAGCAGCTTGCAGGGGGCTCAGCCCCAGCATTTT	CASSLQGAQPQHF
NA	TRBV4-2	NA	TRBJ2-2	15	TGTGCCAGCAGCCATAACAGGGAAATCACCGGGGAGCTGTTTTTT	CASSHNREITGELFF
NA	TRBV10-2	NA	TRBJ1-5	15	TGCGCCAGCCAGATGGCAGGGCTCCCCAATCAGCCCCAGCATTTT	CASQMAGLPNQPQHF
NA	TRBV27	NA	TRBJ2-3	14	TGTGCCAGCAGTTTCCAAACAGGCACAGATACGCAGTATTTT	CASSFQTGTDTQYF
TRBD2	TRBV9	few	TRBJ2-1	16	TGTGCCAGCAGCCCCGCCGCGGGAGTGGCCTACAATGAGCAGTTCTTC	CASSPAAGVAYNEQFF
TRBD1	TRBV18	NA	TRBJ2-7	14	TGTGCCAGCTCACCAGGGACAGGGACCTACGAGCAGTACTTC	CASSPGTGTYEQYF
NA	TRBV2	NA	TRBJ1-1	12	TGTGCCAGCAGTGAACTAGACACTGAAGCTTTCTTT	CASSELDTEAFF
NA	TRBV29-1	NA	TRBJ1-1	15	TGCAGCGTTGAAGATACTGGGGCTCTGAACACTGAAGCTTTCTTT	CSVEDTGALNTEAFF
NA	TRBV7-3	few	TRBJ2-1	15	TGTGCCAGCAGCTCTCGCGAGAGCTCCTACAATGAGCAGTTCTTC	CASSSRESSYNEQFF
NA	TRBV6-5	NA	TRBJ1-4	14	TGTGCCAGCAGTTCCCCAACGGAGAGGGAAAAACTGTTTTTT	CASSSPTEREKLFF
TRBD2	TRBV2	few	TRBJ2-5	15	TGTGCCAGCAGGAGGACTAGCGGGGGGGTGGAGACCCAGTACTTC	CASRRTSGGVETQYF
NA	TRBV2	NA	TRBJ2-1	16	TGTGCCAGCGGAGGAAAGTACGGAAAGGTTTCCAATGAGCAGTTCTTC	CASGGKYGKVSNEQFF
TRBD1	TRBV10-3	few	TRBJ1-1	14	TGTGCCATCAGGACCGGGACAGGTTCCACTGAAGCTTTCTTT	CAIRTGTGSTEAFF
NA	TRBV19	NA	TRBJ1-1	15	TGTGCCAGTAGTATTGGGTGGCAGGGAGGCTCTGAAGCTTTCTTT	CASSIGWQGGSEAFF
TRBD1	TRBV5-1	NA	TRBJ1-2	13	TGCGCCAGCAGTAGGACAGGGGACTTTGGCTACACCTTC	CASSRTGDFGYTF
TRBD1	TRBV5-1	NA	TRBJ1-2	13	TGCGCCAGCAGCCAGACAGGGATCCATGGCTACACCTTC	CASSQTGIHGYTF
NA	TRBV19	NA	TRBJ1-4	13	TGTGCCAGTAGTATTGGAGGGGCTGAAAAACTGTTTTTT	CASSIGGAEKLFF
TRBD1	TRBV5-5	NA	TRBJ1-1	15	TGTGCCAGCAGCTGGGACAGGGGAATGAACACTGAAGCTTTCTTT	CASSWDRGMNTEAFF
TRBD1	TRBV27	many	TRBJ1-2	14	TGTGCCAGCAGTTCCTTACAGGGGCGGGATGGCTACACCTTC	CASSSLQGRDGYTF
NA	TRBV7-8	NA	TRBJ1-4	16	TGTGCCAGCAGTCAAAGGGCTCAGGGCGTCCTTGAAAAACTGTTTTTT	CASSQRAQGVLEKLFF
NA	TRBV7-9	once	TRBJ1-5	15	TGTGCCAGCAGCTTATCCGGGGGGAACAATCAGCCCCAGCATTTT	CASSLSGGNNQPQHF
NA	TRBV9	NA	TRBJ2-7	15	TGTGCCAGCAGCGTAGGAACGGGGAGTCCCTGGGAGCAGTACTTC	CASSVGTGSPWEQYF
NA	TRBV7-9	NA	TRBJ1-3	17	TGTTCCAGCAGCTGGGGGGGGGAAAAGGACTCTGGAAACACCATATATTTT	CSSSWGGEKDSGNTIYF
TRBD1	TRBV9	NA	TRBJ2-3	15	TGTGCCAGCAGCCTTCGGGACAGCTACACAGATACGCAGTATTTT	CASSLRDSYTDTQYF
NA	TRBV14	NA	TRBJ1-6	13	TGTGCCAGCAGCCAAGGCCCAGGGAAACCCCTCCACTTT	CASSQGPGKPLHF
NA	TRBV27	NA	TRBJ2-5	14	TGTGCCAGCAGCCTATCTCGGGGGTCGGAGACCCAGTACTTC	CASSLSRGSETQYF
TRBD1	TRBV7-6	NA	TRBJ1-5	15	TGTGCCAGCAGCAACGCAGGGGGTGGAAATCAGCCCCAGCATTTT	CASSNAGGGNQPQHF
TRBD2	TRBV5-4	NA	TRBJ2-3	16	TGTGCCAGCAGCTTGGGAGCGGGAAATTGGAAAGATACGCAGTATTTT	CASSLGAGNWKDTQYF
NA	TRBV27	NA	TRBJ1-2	14	TGTGCCAGCAGTTGGCGGGGGGGCCTCTATGGCTACACCTTC	CASSWRGGLYGYTF
TRBD2	TRBV5-1	few	TRBJ2-1	16	TGCGCCAGCAGCTTCGAAGCGGGGGGAACTTACAATGAGCAGTTCTTC	CASSFEAGGTYNEQFF
TRBD2	TRBV7-9	NA	TRBJ2-1	16	TGTGCCAGCAGCCTTTTGATTAGCGGGACATACAATGAGCAGTTCTTC	CASSLLISGTYNEQFF
NA	TRBV11-3	NA	TRBJ2-1	14	TGTGCCAGCAGCCCCCGGTTTAGCTACAATGAGCAGTTCTTC	CASSPRFSYNEQFF
NA	TRBV27	NA	TRBJ2-7	12	TGTGCCAGCAGTGGCAGGGCCTACGAGCAGTACTTC	CASSGRAYEQYF
TRBD2	TRBV6-4	NA	TRBJ2-3	16	TGTGCCAGCAGTGCCTTCGGGGGGGTGGGAACAGATACGCAGTATTTT	CASSAFGGVGTDTQYF
TRBD1	TRBV5-1	NA	TRBJ1-6	14	TGCGCCAGCAGCTCGGGACAGGAGAATTCACCCCTCCACTTT	CASSSGQENSPLHF
NA	TRBV5-4	NA	TRBJ1-2	13	TGTGCCAGCAGCTTGGAGGAGGGAGGTGGCTACACCTTC	CASSLEEGGGYTF
NA	TRBV6-6	NA	TRBJ2-7	14	TGTGCCAGCAGTTACTTAACAGCCTCGGGAGAGCAGTACTTC	CASSYLTASGEQYF